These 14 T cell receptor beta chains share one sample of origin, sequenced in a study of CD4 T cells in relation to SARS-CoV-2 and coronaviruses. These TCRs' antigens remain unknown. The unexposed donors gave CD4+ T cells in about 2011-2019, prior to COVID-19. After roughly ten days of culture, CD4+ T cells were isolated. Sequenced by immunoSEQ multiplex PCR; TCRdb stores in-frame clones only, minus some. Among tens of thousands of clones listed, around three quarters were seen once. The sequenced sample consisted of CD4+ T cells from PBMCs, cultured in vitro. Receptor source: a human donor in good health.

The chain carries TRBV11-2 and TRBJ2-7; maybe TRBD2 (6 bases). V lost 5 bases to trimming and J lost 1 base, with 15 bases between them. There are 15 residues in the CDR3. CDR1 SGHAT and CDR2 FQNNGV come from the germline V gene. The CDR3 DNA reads TGTGCCAGCAGCCACGTACCCCGGGGGTCCTACGAGCAGTACTTC. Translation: CASSHVPRGSYEQYF.

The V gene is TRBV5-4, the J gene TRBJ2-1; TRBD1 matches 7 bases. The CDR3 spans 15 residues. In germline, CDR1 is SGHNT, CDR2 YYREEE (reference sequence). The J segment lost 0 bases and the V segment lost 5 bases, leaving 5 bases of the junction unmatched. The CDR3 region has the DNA TGTGCCAGCAGGAGAAGGGGGCCCTCCTACAATGAGCAGTTCTTC. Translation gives CASRRRGPSYNEQFF.

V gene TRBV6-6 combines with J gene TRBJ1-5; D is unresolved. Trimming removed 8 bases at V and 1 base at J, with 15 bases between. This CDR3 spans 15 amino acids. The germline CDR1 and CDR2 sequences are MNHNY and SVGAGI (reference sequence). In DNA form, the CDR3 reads TGTGCCAGCGCAAGGCCGTCTGGGAGCAATCAGCCCCAGCATTTT. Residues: CASARPSGSNQPQHF.

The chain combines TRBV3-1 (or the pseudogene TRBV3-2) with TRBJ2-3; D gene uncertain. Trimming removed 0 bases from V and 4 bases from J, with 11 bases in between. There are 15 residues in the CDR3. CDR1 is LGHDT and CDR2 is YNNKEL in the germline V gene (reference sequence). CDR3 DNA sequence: TGTGCCAGCAGCCAAGATTTCAGCCGGGCAGATACGCAGTATTTT. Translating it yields CASSQDFSRADTQYF.

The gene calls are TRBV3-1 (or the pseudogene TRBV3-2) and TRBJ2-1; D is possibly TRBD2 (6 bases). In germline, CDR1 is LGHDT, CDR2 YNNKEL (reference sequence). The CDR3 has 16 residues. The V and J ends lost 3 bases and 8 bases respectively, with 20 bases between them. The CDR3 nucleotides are TGTGCCAGCAGCCAGCCCTTTGCGGGGAGTGGGGATGAGCAGTTCTTC. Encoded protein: CASSQPFAGSGDEQFF.

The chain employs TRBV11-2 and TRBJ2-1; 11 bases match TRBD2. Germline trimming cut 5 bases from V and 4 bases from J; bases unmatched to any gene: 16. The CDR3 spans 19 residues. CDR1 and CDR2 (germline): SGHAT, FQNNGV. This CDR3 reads CASSPLFLWTSGLYNEQFF. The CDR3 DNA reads TGTGCCAGCAGCCCGTTATTCCTCTGGACTAGCGGGTTATACAATGAGCAGTTCTTC.

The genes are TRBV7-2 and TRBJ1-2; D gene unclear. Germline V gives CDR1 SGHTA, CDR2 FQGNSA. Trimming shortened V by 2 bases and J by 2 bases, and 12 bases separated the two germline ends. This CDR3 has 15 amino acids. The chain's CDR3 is CASSLKVGTNYGYTF. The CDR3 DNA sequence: TGTGCCAGCAGCTTAAAGGTCGGAACCAACTATGGCTACACCTTC.

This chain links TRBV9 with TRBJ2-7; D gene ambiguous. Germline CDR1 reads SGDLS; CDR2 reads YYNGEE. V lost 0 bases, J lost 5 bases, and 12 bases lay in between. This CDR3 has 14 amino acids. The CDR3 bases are TGTGCCAGCAGCGTAGGGCCTTCTTTGAACGAGCAGTACTTC. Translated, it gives CASSVGPSLNEQYF.

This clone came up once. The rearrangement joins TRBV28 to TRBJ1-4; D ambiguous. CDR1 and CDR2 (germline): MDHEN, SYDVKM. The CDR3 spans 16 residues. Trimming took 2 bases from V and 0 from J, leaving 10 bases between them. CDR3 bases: TGTGCCAGCAGTTTAGGTAGGGCCGCAACTAATGAAAAACTGTTTTTT. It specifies CASSLGRAATNEKLFF.

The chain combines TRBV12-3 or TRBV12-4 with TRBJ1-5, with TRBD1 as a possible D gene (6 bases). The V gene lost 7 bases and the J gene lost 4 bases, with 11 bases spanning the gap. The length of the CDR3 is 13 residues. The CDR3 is CASTSQGNQPQHF. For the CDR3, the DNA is TGTGCCAGCACCTCCCAGGGGAATCAGCCCCAGCATTTT.

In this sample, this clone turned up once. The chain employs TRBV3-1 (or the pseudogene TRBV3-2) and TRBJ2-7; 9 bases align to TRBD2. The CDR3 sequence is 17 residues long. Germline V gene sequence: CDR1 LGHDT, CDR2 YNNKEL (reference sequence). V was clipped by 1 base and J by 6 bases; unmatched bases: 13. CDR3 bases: TGTGCCAGCAGCCAAGGTGGTAGCGGGAGTTTCGGACGCGAGCAGTACTTC. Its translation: CASSQGGSGSFGREQYF.

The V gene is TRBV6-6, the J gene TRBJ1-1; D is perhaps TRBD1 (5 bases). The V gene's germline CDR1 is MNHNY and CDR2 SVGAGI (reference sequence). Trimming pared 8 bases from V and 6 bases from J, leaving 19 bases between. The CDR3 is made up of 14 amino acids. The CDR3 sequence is CASAKDGGYAEAFF. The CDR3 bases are TGTGCCAGCGCCAAGGATGGGGGTTACGCTGAAGCTTTCTTT.

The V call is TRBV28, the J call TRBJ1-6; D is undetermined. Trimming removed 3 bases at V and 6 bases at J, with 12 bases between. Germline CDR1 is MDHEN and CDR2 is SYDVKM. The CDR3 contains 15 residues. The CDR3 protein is CASSFEGSVNSPLHF. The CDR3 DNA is TGTGCCAGCAGTTTTGAGGGATCCGTTAATTCACCCCTCCACTTT.

CDR3 sequence (DNA): TGTGCCAGCAGCGTAGGTGTCTATGGCTACACCTTC. Encoded protein: CASSVGVYGYTF. V gene TRBV9 combines with J gene TRBJ1-2, with D unclear. The CDR3 totals 12 residues. From germline, CDR1 is SGDLS and CDR2 YYNGEE. V was trimmed by 0 bases and J by 4 bases, leaving 4 bases between them.